Each of the 22 T cell receptor beta chains below was sequenced from the same sample in a study of T cells in Graves' hyperthyroidism and ophthalmopathy. Amplified regions were TCR beta CDR3 sequences from RNA transcripts. HTBI primers were used for first-round RT-PCR of the TCR CDR3. One entry per CDR3 protein results from TCRdb running MiXCR on the multiplex PCR reads. The sample consists of tens of thousands of distinct CDR3 sequences, about 53% of them appearing once. The sequenced material came from blood. The receptors come from a woman aged 55-69 years with Graves' ophthalmopathy.

The chain combines TRBV7-7 with TRBJ2-1; TRBD1 matches 7 bases. J was trimmed by 4 bases and V by 6 bases; bases with no gene match: 9. Germline loops: CDR1 SSHAT, CDR2 FNYEAQ (reference sequence). CDR3 length: 15 residues. The CDR3 sequence is CASRSRQGRYNEQFF. DNA of the CDR3: TGTGCCAGCAGGTCCCGACAGGGCAGGTACAATGAGCAGTTCTTC.

Turning to this clonotype: Mismatch with germline at one junction end may stem from a read error. The rearrangement uses TRBV5-4 and TRBJ1-2; D gene ambiguous. CDR1 and CDR2 (germline): SGHNT, YYREEE (reference sequence). The length of the CDR3 is 14 residues. The CDR3 region has the DNA TGTGCCAGCAGCTTGGCAGGAGCTAACTATGGCTACGCCTTT. Protein sequence: CASSLAGANYGYAF.

This clonotype was recorded at least ten times. J is TRBJ2-7 and V is TRBV4-3; no definite D call. Germline lookup yields CDR1 LGHNA and CDR2 YSLEER. Trimming removed 0 bases at V and 4 bases at J, with 10 bases between. This CDR3 has 14 residues. The CDR3 region has the DNA TGCGCCAGCAGCCAAGATCCGGGCAGTTACGAGCAGTACTTC. This sequence encodes CASSQDPGSYEQYF.

This clonotype was recorded at least ten times. The CDR3 DNA follows: TGTGCCAGCAGCCAAGAGGGAGACCCCTACGAGCAGTACTTC. It specifies CASSQEGDPYEQYF. This sequence joins TRBV4-2 and TRBJ2-7; a weak D match, TRBD2 (5 bases). Germline loops: CDR1 LGHNA, CDR2 YNFKEQ. This CDR3 comprises 14 residues. The V and J ends lost 0 bases and 2 bases respectively, with 8 bases between them.

By its share, this clonotype is medium-sized (0.01 to 0.1%). The rearrangement uses TRBV10-3 and TRBJ1-2; 7 nucleotides align to TRBD1. CDR1 ENHRY and CDR2 SYGVKD come from the germline V gene. V lost 3 bases, J lost 4 bases, and 8 bases stayed unmatched. There are 15 residues in the CDR3. CDR3 residues: CAISDSTGSFYGYTF. CDR3 sequence (DNA): TGTGCCATCAGTGACTCGACAGGGTCCTTCTATGGCTACACCTTC.

There are a few counts of this clonotype. The rearrangement joins TRBV7-9 to TRBJ1-2, with D perhaps matching TRBD1 (6 bases). Trimming pared 3 bases from V and 4 bases from J, leaving 18 bases between. The CDR3 sequence is 16 residues long. CDR1 is SEHNR, CDR2 FQNEAQ, per germline (reference sequence). CDR3 protein: CASSFDSLDRLYGYTF. The CDR3 DNA is TGTGCCAGCAGCTTTGACTCTCTCGACAGGCTCTATGGCTACACCTTC.

J is TRBJ1-2 and V is TRBV12-3 or TRBV12-4; 7 nucleotides agree with TRBD1. V lost 7 bases, J lost 8 bases, and 13 bases stayed unmatched. This CDR3 is 14 amino acids long. CDR3 DNA: TGTGCCAGCACTCAAGGGGGCAGGCTCTACGGCTACACCTTC. Its protein is CASTQGGRLYGYTF.

In its sample, this clonotype is medium-sized. DNA of the CDR3: TGTGCCAGCAGTGAATGGGGGAGGGGTAACTATGGCTACACCTTC. Residues: CASSEWGRGNYGYTF. V gene TRBV25-1 combines with J gene TRBJ1-2, with a possible D match to TRBD1 (5 bases). This CDR3 is built from 15 residues. Looked up from germline, CDR1 is MGHDK and CDR2 is SYGVNS. Trimming cost V 1 base and J 1 base, with 10 bases left between them.

The rearrangement joins TRBV20-1 to TRBJ1-4; a weak D match, TRBD1 (5 bases). V was trimmed by 5 bases and J by 6 bases, leaving 13 bases between them. Germline-derived CDR1 and CDR2 are DFQATT and SNEGSKA (reference sequence). CDR3 size: 13 residues. The CDR3 spells CSAGDPGYEKLFF. The DNA for the CDR3 is TGCAGTGCTGGGGACCCAGGATATGAAAAACTGTTTTTT.

The V gene is TRBV29-1, the J gene TRBJ1-1, with 10 bases identical to TRBD1. The V segment lost 4 bases and the J segment 3 bases; nucleotides outside the gene matches: 8. The CDR3 has 15 amino acids. The germline gives CDR1 SQVTM, CDR2 ANQGSEA. CDR3 bases: TGCAGCGTTGGGGACAGGGGCTATGTGTACACTGAAGCTTTCTTT. This encodes CSVGDRGYVYTEAFF.

This clonotype was counted at least ten times. J is TRBJ1-1 and V is TRBV5-1; TRBD1 is a possible D gene (5 bases). The V gene lost 0 bases and the J gene lost 0 bases, with 6 bases spanning the gap. Germline V gives CDR1 SGHRS, CDR2 YFSETQ. The CDR3 totals 14 residues. CDR3 region: CASSLDRLNTEAFF. The CDR3 DNA reads TGCGCCAGCAGCTTGGACAGGCTGAACACTGAAGCTTTCTTT.

This chain uses TRBV2 with TRBJ2-7; 10 bases map to TRBD2. The germline CDR1 and CDR2 sequences are SNHLY and FYNNEI. The trim removed 9 bases at V and 2 bases at J, leaving 13 bases unmatched. The CDR3 runs 16 residues. The CDR3 DNA sequence: TGTGCCAGAAACCCGCGTGGTAGCGGGAGGCCCTACGAGCAGTACTTC. This translates into CARNPRGSGRPYEQYF.

This clonotype was seen many times. The V call is TRBV6-2 or TRBV6-3, the J call TRBJ2-3, with 9 positions matching TRBD1. Looked up from germline, CDR1 is MNHEY and CDR2 is SVGEGT. The CDR3 has 15 residues. Trimming cost V 4 bases and J 0 bases; bases outside gene matches: 2. In DNA, the CDR3 is TGTGCCAGCAGTTTTGGACAGGGGAGCACAGATACGCAGTATTTT. It specifies CASSFGQGSTDTQYF.

This clonotype was counted ten times or more. The chain joins TRBV20-1 to TRBJ2-5, with 8 bases identical to TRBD2. With 4 bases clipped from V and 2 bases from J, the junction kept 6 bases outside the gene matches. Germline values: CDR1 DFQATT, CDR2 SNEGSKA (reference sequence). The CDR3 is 14 amino acids. The CDR3 region is CSAKSGGPQETQYF. CDR3 DNA: TGCAGTGCTAAAAGCGGGGGCCCTCAAGAGACCCAGTACTTC.

Many counts were recorded for this clonotype. This may be a read error: a much more frequent sequence differs by one nucleotide. The rearrangement links TRBV16 to TRBJ1-4, with 7 nucleotides matching TRBD1. Looked up from germline, CDR1 is KGHSY and CDR2 is FQNENV. The CDR3 is 16 residues long. DNA for the CDR3: TGTGCCAGCAGCCAATCCATTGAGACAGGGACTGAAAAACTGCTTTTT. This sequence encodes CASSQSIETGTEKLLF.

This clonotype was recorded many times. The chain joins TRBV6-6 to TRBJ1-6; D is perhaps TRBD1 (6 bases). Trimming stripped 4 bases from V and 9 bases from J, with 13 bases between. The CDR3 runs to 14 residues. Germline CDR1 MNHNY, CDR2 SVGAGI (reference sequence). The CDR3 loop reads CASSWGQGSSPLHF. Here the CDR3 DNA reads TGTGCCAGCAGTTGGGGGCAGGGGAGTTCACCCCTCCACTTT.

This clonotype has a single count. The chain employs TRBV12-3 or TRBV12-4 and TRBJ2-3; 9 nucleotides match TRBD2. Trimming at V came to 3 bases and at J to 2 bases, leaving 6 bases not matched to a gene. The CDR3 length is 16 residues. The CDR3 sequence: CASSFGRGGLTDTQYF. The CDR3 coding sequence is TGTGCCAGCAGTTTTGGGCGGGGGGGCCTCACAGATACGCAGTATTTT.

About this clonotype itself: No conserved phenylalanine or tryptophan is present at the end of the CDR3, so a read error is the likely explanation. The DNA is omitted, as the CDR3 cannot be located on it reliably, and the CDR3 follows TCRdb's listing. This rearrangement joins TRBV27 to TRBJ1-1. Germline V lookup: CDR1 MNHEY, CDR2 SMNVEV (reference sequence). The CDR3 is 9 amino acids in total, end residues counted. CDR3 residues: CASRPSTSG.

There are many counts of this clonotype. The chain joins TRBV10-1 to TRBJ2-1; D is ambiguous. Germline V gene sequence: CDR1 WNHNN, CDR2 SYGVQD (reference sequence). This CDR3 contains 17 residues. Trimming left V 0 bases short and J 6 bases short, with 18 bases between. The CDR3 sequence is CASSESYGSLSRNEQFF. The DNA of the CDR3 is TGCGCCAGCAGTGAGTCCTATGGTAGCCTATCACGCAATGAGCAGTTCTTC.

A single count supports this clonotype. This chain joins TRBV20-1 and TRBJ2-7; 7 bases are shared with TRBD2. V lost 2 bases and J lost 3; bases outside the gene matches: 7. This CDR3 contains 14 residues. Germline V gives CDR1 DFQATT, CDR2 SNEGSKA (reference sequence). The CDR3 DNA follows: TGCAGTGCTAGAAACCTAGCGGATAACTACGAGCAGTACTTC. As protein: CSARNLADNYEQYF.

This chain joins TRBV20-1 and TRBJ2-7; 8 bases map to TRBD2. The CDR3 is 11 residues long. CDR1 is DFQATT and CDR2 is SNEGSKA in the germline V gene (reference sequence). CDR3 amino acids: CSPGLGYEQYF. In DNA, the CDR3 is TGCAGCCCGGGACTAGGGTACGAGCAGTACTTC.

The chain couples TRBV10-1 to TRBJ2-5; 8 bases are a match to TRBD2. The CDR3 contains 16 residues. With V trimmed by 4 bases and J by 2 bases, 9 bases remained unmatched. Germline CDR1 reads WNHNN; CDR2 reads SYGVQD (reference sequence). This CDR3 reads CASSGKPGLEQETQYF. The DNA for the CDR3 is TGCGCCAGCAGTGGGAAGCCGGGACTAGAGCAAGAGACCCAGTACTTC.